A selection of T cell receptor beta chains follows, all from one sample in a study of blood T cell repertoires in COVID-19. Clones were read by immunoSEQ multiplex PCR, and TCRdb kept only the in-frame ones, dropping some. The sample carries 200,000 to 250,000 clones, approximately 84% recorded once. The specimen was peripheral blood. These receptors were collected from a woman aged 55-69 years with acute or convalescent COVID-19. Both conserved end residues are trimmed from each CDR3. The D gene is left open where the match is weak. Rows give clone size only sometimes, using once, few, many, or a class for an expanded clone.

v_call: TRBV9; d_call: TRBD2; j_call: TRBJ2-3; clone_size: .; cdr3_aa: ASSVSGGSQDTQY
v_call: TRBV28; d_call: .; j_call: TRBJ2-7; clone_size: .; cdr3_aa: ASSPASREHEQY
v_call: TRBV30; d_call: TRBD1; j_call: TRBJ1-3; clone_size: .; cdr3_aa: ACHRGSSGNTIY
v_call: TRBV5-5; d_call: .; j_call: TRBJ1-1; clone_size: .; cdr3_aa: ASSRDGYTEAF
v_call: TRBV3-1/TRBV3-2; d_call: .; j_call: TRBJ2-3; clone_size: .; cdr3_aa: ASSHGSTDTQY
v_call: TRBV5-6; d_call: TRBD1; j_call: TRBJ2-3; clone_size: .; cdr3_aa: ASSRTGDTDTQY
v_call: TRBV4-1; d_call: TRBD2; j_call: TRBJ2-1; clone_size: .; cdr3_aa: ASSQDPSGGYNEQF
v_call: TRBV3-1/TRBV3-2; d_call: .; j_call: TRBJ2-7; clone_size: .; cdr3_aa: ASSQLSNEQY
v_call: TRBV10-3; d_call: .; j_call: TRBJ1-1; clone_size: .; cdr3_aa: AIRGGQNTEAF
v_call: TRBV11-2; d_call: .; j_call: TRBJ1-1; clone_size: .; cdr3_aa: ASSFDRLNTEAF
v_call: TRBV7-9; d_call: TRBD1; j_call: TRBJ2-7; clone_size: .; cdr3_aa: ASRPNAGQGALEQY
v_call: TRBV2; d_call: .; j_call: TRBJ2-7; clone_size: .; cdr3_aa: ASSDGQLSYEQY
v_call: TRBV13; d_call: .; j_call: TRBJ1-1; clone_size: once; cdr3_aa: ASSTTGNTEAF
v_call: TRBV2; d_call: .; j_call: TRBJ1-1; clone_size: .; cdr3_aa: ASQPSRGLGTEAF
v_call: TRBV5-4; d_call: TRBD2; j_call: TRBJ2-5; clone_size: .; cdr3_aa: ASSPRQASGGQETQY
v_call: TRBV3-1/TRBV3-2; d_call: TRBD1; j_call: TRBJ2-7; clone_size: .; cdr3_aa: ASSHTGQDEQY
v_call: TRBV9; d_call: TRBD1; j_call: TRBJ1-2; clone_size: .; cdr3_aa: ASSGRVGTGSNYGYT
v_call: TRBV19; d_call: TRBD1; j_call: TRBJ1-2; clone_size: .; cdr3_aa: ASRGQGAHGYT
v_call: TRBV4-1; d_call: TRBD1; j_call: TRBJ1-2; clone_size: .; cdr3_aa: ASSQALDRGDNPYGYT
v_call: TRBV19; d_call: TRBD2; j_call: TRBJ2-1; clone_size: .; cdr3_aa: ASSIRLAGGRNEQF
v_call: TRBV6-7; d_call: TRBD2; j_call: TRBJ2-2; clone_size: few; cdr3_aa: ASSYPGTSISGELF
v_call: TRBV5-5; d_call: .; j_call: TRBJ1-5; clone_size: .; cdr3_aa: ASSLQGQPQH
v_call: TRBV4-1; d_call: .; j_call: TRBJ2-1; clone_size: .; cdr3_aa: ASSPRQVTYNEQF
v_call: TRBV5-1; d_call: TRBD1; j_call: TRBJ1-4; clone_size: .; cdr3_aa: ASSSTGPNEKLF
v_call: TRBV25-1; d_call: .; j_call: TRBJ1-4; clone_size: .; cdr3_aa: ASCGRQTNEKLF
v_call: TRBV18; d_call: TRBD1; j_call: TRBJ1-1; clone_size: .; cdr3_aa: ASSQSTGGNTEAF
v_call: TRBV5-1; d_call: .; j_call: TRBJ2-5; clone_size: .; cdr3_aa: ASSPEVSRVKETQY
v_call: TRBV2; d_call: TRBD1; j_call: TRBJ2-2; clone_size: .; cdr3_aa: ASTLGQGNTGELF
v_call: TRBV5-1; d_call: .; j_call: TRBJ1-1; clone_size: .; cdr3_aa: ASSQGWGTEAF
v_call: TRBV30; d_call: TRBD1; j_call: TRBJ1-5; clone_size: once; cdr3_aa: AWSRTGVQH
v_call: TRBV5-1; d_call: TRBD2; j_call: TRBJ2-3; clone_size: .; cdr3_aa: ASSIYTSGGSDTQY
v_call: TRBV7-8; d_call: .; j_call: TRBJ2-7; clone_size: few; cdr3_aa: ASSLRESYEQY
v_call: TRBV13; d_call: .; j_call: TRBJ2-7; clone_size: .; cdr3_aa: ASSSANQGSEQY